The next 11 T cell receptor beta chains were all read from a single sample in a study of cytomegalovirus exposure and HLA in healthy donors. Measured with immunoSEQ multiplex PCR; TCRdb has only the in-frame clones, and not every one. This repertoire shows over 100,000 clones, roughly nine tenths found once; its top ten account for around 1.3%. The specimen was PBMCs. The source is a young woman in good health and CMV-seronegative.

The sample holds one count of this clone. The V gene is TRBV27, the J gene TRBJ2-7; 8 positions match TRBD2. Germline V gene data show CDR1 as MNHEY and CDR2 as SMNVEV (reference sequence). This CDR3 contains 15 residues. The trim removed 2 bases at V and 6 bases at J, leaving 9 bases unmatched. In DNA, the CDR3 is TGTGCCAGCAGTTTACTCCCGGGAGGGGGGAGCGAGCAGTACTTC. Its translation is CASSLLPGGGSEQYF.

Only one count was recorded for this clone. The rearrangement uses TRBV7-9 and TRBJ1-5; 7 nucleotides match TRBD1. This CDR3 comprises 14 residues. Unmatched junction bases numbered 4, after V lost 2 bases and J lost 6 bases. Germline V lookup: CDR1 SEHNR, CDR2 FQNEAQ (reference sequence). The CDR3 DNA follows: TGTGCCAGCAGCTTAACAGGGGTGGCTCAGCCCCAGCATTTT. As protein: CASSLTGVAQPQHF.

J is TRBJ2-6 and V is TRBV27; tentatively, D is TRBD1 (6 bases). Germline V gene data show CDR1 as MNHEY and CDR2 as SMNVEV (reference sequence). The ends were cut back, 6 bases at V and 1 base at J, with 16 bases in the middle. CDR3 size: 17 residues. The CDR3 DNA reads as TGTGCCAGCAGCTTTGAGGGGGTCAGGTCTGGGGCCAACGTCCTGACTTTC. It codes for CASSFEGVRSGANVLTF.

The chain couples TRBV5-1 to TRBJ1-2; 7 nucleotides match TRBD1. CDR3 length equals 15 residues. Germline V CDR1 and CDR2: SGHRS, YFSETQ. J was trimmed by 3 bases and V by 2 bases; bases with no gene match: 7. CDR3 sequence: CASSFATGDHYGYTF. The CDR3 DNA follows: TGCGCCAGCAGCTTCGCCACAGGGGACCACTATGGCTACACCTTC.

The chain recombines TRBV6-4 with TRBJ2-3, with a possible D match to TRBD2 (6 bases). This CDR3 comprises 14 residues. Per the germline V gene, CDR1 is MRHNA and CDR2 is SNTAGT. V shed 10 bases and J shed 8 bases, with 22 bases lying between them. CDR3 region: CAIETGTWRATQYF. The CDR3 region has the DNA TGTGCCATAGAGACCGGGACTTGGAGGGCTACGCAGTATTTT.

CDR3 sequence: CATSRDKGTGLAFF. DNA for the CDR3: TGTGCCACCAGCAGAGACAAAGGGACAGGGCTGGCTTTCTTT. The rearrangement links TRBV15 to TRBJ1-1, with TRBD1 identical over 9 bases. Trimming took 0 bases from V and 11 from J; bases not matched to a gene: 7. Germline V CDR1 and CDR2: LNHNV, YYDKDF (reference sequence). This CDR3 has 14 amino acids.

This clone occurred once. The chain carries TRBV9 and TRBJ1-6; D gene uncertain. V was trimmed by 0 bases and J by 0 bases, leaving 10 bases between them. CDR1 and CDR2 (germline): SGDLS, YYNGEE. The CDR3 covers 17 residues. CDR3 bases: TGTGCCAGCAGCGTAGAAGCGGACCCCTCCTATAATTCACCCCTCCACTTT. Translating gives CASSVEADPSYNSPLHF.

The sample holds one count of this clone. V and J are TRBV5-4 and TRBJ2-3, with 12 bases fitting TRBD2. Unmatched junction bases numbered 3, after V lost 6 bases and J lost 1 base. This CDR3 has 15 amino acids. Germline V gives CDR1 SGHNT, CDR2 YYREEE (reference sequence). In nucleotides, the CDR3 is TGTGCCAGCACCCGGACTAGCGGGGGCACAGATACGCAGTATTTT. It translates to CASTRTSGGTDTQYF.

This clone was recorded only once. The V and J genes are TRBV18 and TRBJ2-5; 7 nucleotides line up with TRBD1. TRBJ2-7 explains the end of the DNA better; the J call may be wrong. Germline assignment: CDR1 KGHSH and CDR2 LQKENI. There are 14 residues in the CDR3. CDR3 sequence: CASSPRAGGDEQYF. DNA of the CDR3: TGTGCCAGCTCACCACGCGCAGGGGGTGACGAGCAGTACTTC.

J is TRBJ1-6 and V is TRBV19, with 8 bases aligning to TRBD1. The CDR3 has 15 amino acids. CDR1 and CDR2 from the germline V gene are LNHDA and SQIVND (reference sequence). J was trimmed by 4 bases and V by 9 bases; bases with no gene match: 8. As DNA, the CDR3 is TGTGCCAGCGCGACAGGGGTTCTGTATAATTCACCCCTCCACTTT. Translation gives CASATGVLYNSPLHF.

The chain combines TRBV7-6 with TRBJ2-3, with 7 positions matching TRBD1. J was trimmed by 2 bases and V by 5 bases; bases with no gene match: 10. Germline V gene data show CDR1 as SGHVS and CDR2 as FNYEAQ. The CDR3 consists of 16 residues. The CDR3 sequence: CASSPGPGQTTDTQYF. The CDR3, as DNA: TGTGCCAGCAGCCCAGGCCCGGGACAGACCACAGATACGCAGTATTTT.